One and the same sample provided the 8 T cell receptor beta chains below, sequenced in a study of T cell repertoires in cytomegalovirus infection. Using its own MiXCR run on the reads, TCRdb lists one record per CDR3 protein. In the table there are 200,000 or so distinct CDR3 sequences, approximately 19% of which are singletons. Source material: PBMCs. Receptors originate from a human donor in good health (CMV status not recorded). Some clones in this sample may be carry-over from other donors' samples.

A few counts support this clonotype. This sequence joins TRBV4-1 and TRBJ1-1, with D perhaps matching TRBD1 (5 bases). The germline V gene encodes CDR1 MGHRA and CDR2 YSYEKL. V lost 0 bases and J lost 1, with 9 bases in between. CDR3 length: 15 amino acids. The CDR3 nucleotides read TGCGCCAGCAGCCAAGATGACAGAGGGAACACTGAAGCTTTCTTT. It encodes CASSQDDRGNTEAFF.

This clonotype showed up many times. The chain employs TRBV4-1 and TRBJ2-7; D remains ambiguous. The germline V gene has CDR1 MGHRA and CDR2 YSYEKL. The V end lost 2 bases, the J end lost 4 bases, and 9 bases lay between the germline ends. CDR3 length equals 13 residues. CDR3 in DNA: TGCGCCAGCAGCCAACAGACTGGGTACGAGCAGTACTTC. This sequence encodes CASSQQTGYEQYF.

Regarding this clonotype: Just one base apart from a much larger clone, this may be a read error. The chain couples TRBV7-2 to TRBJ2-7; D perhaps matches TRBD2 (6 bases). In germline, CDR1 is SGHTA, CDR2 FQGNSA. The CDR3 contains 13 residues. The CDR3 DNA is TGTGCCAGCAGCCGGGACTTGACCTACGAGCATTACTTC. Amino acid sequence: CASSRDLTYEHYF. The full variable domain, its missing parts supplied by reference TRBV7-2 and TRBJ2-7, is GAGVSQSPSNKVTEKGKDVELRCDPISGHTALYWYRQSLGQGLEFLIYFQGNSAPDKSGLPSDRFSAERTGGSVSTLTIQRTQQEDSAVYLCASSRDLTYEHYFGPGTRLTVT.

The V gene is TRBV28, the J gene TRBJ1-2; D possibly corresponds to TRBD1 (5 bases). Germline loops: CDR1 MDHEN, CDR2 SYDVKM. The CDR3 runs to 14 residues. The V end was cut by 3 bases, the J end by 6 bases, with 14 bases between. As DNA, the CDR3 is TGTGCCAGCAGTTTTAATTCAGGGAGAGATGGCTACACCTTC. Amino acid sequence: CASSFNSGRDGYTF.

The rearrangement uses TRBV5-5 and TRBJ2-1, with 13 bases identical to TRBD2. The CDR3 runs 17 residues. Per the germline V gene, CDR1 is SGHKS and CDR2 is YYEKEE (reference sequence). Trimming removed 1 base from V and 9 bases from J; junction bases left unmatched: 10. This CDR3 reads CASSLIPGTSGISEQFF. The CDR3 DNA reads as TGTGCCAGCAGCTTGATCCCCGGGACTAGCGGGATCAGTGAGCAGTTCTTC.

This clonotype was seen more than once but under ten times. The chain couples TRBV6-5 to TRBJ2-7, with 11 bases matching TRBD2. The CDR3 is 14 residues long. Trimming at V came to 10 bases and at J to 4 bases, leaving 9 bases not matched to a gene. Per the germline V gene, CDR1 is MNHEY and CDR2 is SVGAGI. The CDR3 DNA reads as TGTGCCACCATTTCCATAGCGGGAGGGTACGAGCAGTACTTC. Translating it yields CATISIAGGYEQYF.

The chain has TRBV4-1 and TRBJ1-5; D perhaps matches TRBD1 (5 bases). The CDR3 runs to 16 residues. V was trimmed by 8 bases and J by 2 bases, leaving 19 bases between them. Germline-derived CDR1 and CDR2 are MGHRA and YSYEKL. The CDR3 sequence: CASPCTGDEGNQPQHF. CDR3 in DNA: TGCGCCAGCCCTTGTACGGGGGATGAAGGCAATCAGCCCCAGCATTTT.

This clonotype was seen at least ten times. The chain carries TRBV11-2 and TRBJ1-2; D call uncertain. The CDR3 sequence is 15 residues long. V lost 2 bases, J lost 3 bases, and 13 bases lay in between. The germline CDR1 and CDR2 sequences are SGHAT and FQNNGV. The CDR3 protein is CASSLIQRTDYGYTF. In nucleotides, the CDR3 is TGTGCCAGCAGCTTAATCCAACGGACGGACTATGGCTACACCTTC.